This TCR beta chain comes out of a study of ipilimumab plus nivolumab after autologous stem cell transplantation. Study overall: Both relapsed and primary refractory DLBCL were included.

V was shortened by 5 bases and J by 4 bases, with 12 bases between the two germline ends. This CDR3 has 14 residues. The V gene's germline CDR1 is SEHNR and CDR2 FQNEAQ (reference sequence). TCRdb's copy holds only in-frame clones and misses some; the assay was immunoSEQ multiplex PCR. Found here are over 80,000 clones, 83% of them singletons; the top ten hold roughly 2.2%. Dosing: nivolumab 3 mg/kg IV, weeks 1, 4, 7, 10, then every two weeks to week 26. This chain links TRBV7-9 with TRBJ1-5, with D hard to call. The sequence came from a male donor with diffuse large B-cell lymphoma. This specimen was PBMCs, taken in a trial of ipilimumab plus nivolumab as post-transplant consolidation. In nucleotides, the CDR3 is TGTGCCAGCAGCGCAGACGGCATTAATCAGCCCCAGCATTTT. This encodes CASSADGINQPQHF.